These 6 T cell receptor beta chains were sequenced from one sample in a study of cytomegalovirus exposure and HLA in healthy donors. 60 Vbeta and 13 Jbeta primers were used in PCR. Sequenced by immunoSEQ multiplex PCR; TCRdb stores in-frame clones only, minus some. This table holds some 170,000 clones, roughly 76% found once. What was sequenced was PBMCs. The receptors come from a young woman in good health and CMV-seropositive.

A few counts support this clone. The chain has TRBV11-3 and TRBJ2-1, with a possible D match to TRBD1 (5 bases). Looked up from germline, CDR1 is SGHNT and CDR2 is YENEEA. Deletions cut 4 bases from V and 7 bases from J, with 8 bases between. The CDR3 has 12 residues. The CDR3 DNA sequence: TGTGCCAGCAGCTCAGGGCTAAATGAGCAGTTCTTC. Protein product: CASSSGLNEQFF.

Here the CDR3 reads CASSSQGTAPLHF. The CDR3 coding sequence is TGCGCCAGCAGCTCGCAGGGAACGGCACCCCTCCACTTT. The chain has TRBV5-1 and TRBJ1-6, with D maybe TRBD1 (5 bases). Trimming took off 3 bases at V and 11 bases at J, with 12 bases between the two ends. In germline, CDR1 is SGHRS, CDR2 YFSETQ. The CDR3 sequence is 13 residues long.

The genes are TRBV5-1 and TRBJ2-1; 10 bases map to TRBD2. V gave up 3 bases and J gave up 3 bases; unmatched junction bases: 6. In germline, CDR1 is SGHRS, CDR2 YFSETQ. There are 16 residues in the CDR3. The CDR3 region is CASSSTSGANYNEQFF. CDR3 nucleotides: TGCGCCAGCAGCTCCACTAGCGGGGCCAACTACAATGAGCAGTTCTTC.

The V and J genes are TRBV5-1 and TRBJ1-3; no definite D call. This CDR3 spans 14 amino acids. CDR1 and CDR2 from the germline V gene are SGHRS and YFSETQ. With 5 bases removed from V and 0 bases from J, the gap between germline ends came to 9 bases. The CDR3 nucleotides are TGCGCCAGCAGTTTTGGGAGCTCTGGAAACACCATATATTTT. Its translation is CASSFGSSGNTIYF. The complete variable domain, with remaining parts taken from reference TRBV5-1 and TRBJ1-3, reads KAGVTQTPRYLIKTRGQQVTLSCSPISGHRSVSWYQQTPGQGLQFLFEYFSETQRNKGNFPGRFSGRQFSNSRSEMNVSTLELGDSALYLCASSFGSSGNTIYFGEGSWLTVV.

The gene calls are TRBV6-5 and TRBJ1-5; 8 bases fit TRBD1. Germline CDR1 MNHEY, CDR2 SVGAGI. The junction had 7 bases not matched to a gene; V was cut back by 6 bases and J by 6 bases. The CDR3 runs 14 residues. CDR3 nucleotide sequence: TGTGCCAGCAGCTTGGACAGGGCGGCTCAGCCCCAGCATTTT. This gives the protein CASSLDRAAQPQHF.

The chain is built from TRBV10-3 and TRBJ1-6; D not resolved. This CDR3 is 12 amino acids long. Per the germline V gene, CDR1 is ENHRY and CDR2 is SYGVKD. The ends were cut back, 8 bases at V and 8 bases at J, with 10 bases in the middle. The CDR3 nucleotides read TGTGCCATCCGCGCCGGGGATTCACCCCTCCACTTT. Its translation: CAIRAGDSPLHF.